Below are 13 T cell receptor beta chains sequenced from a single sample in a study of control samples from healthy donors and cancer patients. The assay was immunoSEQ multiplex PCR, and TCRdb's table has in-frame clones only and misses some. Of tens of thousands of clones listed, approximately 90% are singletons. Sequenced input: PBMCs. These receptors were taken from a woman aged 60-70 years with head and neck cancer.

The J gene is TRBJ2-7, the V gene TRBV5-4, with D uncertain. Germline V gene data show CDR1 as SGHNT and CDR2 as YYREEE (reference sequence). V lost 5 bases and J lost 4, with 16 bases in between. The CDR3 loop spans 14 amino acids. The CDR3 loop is CASRTLGNPYEQYF. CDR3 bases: TGTGCCAGCAGGACCCTAGGGAACCCGTACGAGCAGTACTTC.

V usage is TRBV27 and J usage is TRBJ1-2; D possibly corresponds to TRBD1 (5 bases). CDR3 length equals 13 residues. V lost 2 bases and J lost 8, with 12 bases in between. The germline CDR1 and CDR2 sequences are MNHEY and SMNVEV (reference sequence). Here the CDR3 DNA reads TGTGCCAGCAGTTTACAGGGAAGAGGAGGCTACACCTTC. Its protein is CASSLQGRGGYTF.

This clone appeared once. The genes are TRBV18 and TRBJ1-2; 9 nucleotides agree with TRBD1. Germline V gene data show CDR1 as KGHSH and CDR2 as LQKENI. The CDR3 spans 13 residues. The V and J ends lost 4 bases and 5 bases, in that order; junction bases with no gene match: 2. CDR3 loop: CASSQDRGYGYTF. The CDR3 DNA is TGTGCCAGCTCACAGGACAGGGGATATGGCTACACCTTC.

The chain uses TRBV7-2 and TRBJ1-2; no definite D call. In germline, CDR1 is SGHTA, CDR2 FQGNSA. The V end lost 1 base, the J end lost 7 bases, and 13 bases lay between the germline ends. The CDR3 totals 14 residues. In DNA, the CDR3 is TGTGCCAGCAGCTTAGTGGCAGAACCGGGTGGCTACACCTTC. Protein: CASSLVAEPGGYTF.

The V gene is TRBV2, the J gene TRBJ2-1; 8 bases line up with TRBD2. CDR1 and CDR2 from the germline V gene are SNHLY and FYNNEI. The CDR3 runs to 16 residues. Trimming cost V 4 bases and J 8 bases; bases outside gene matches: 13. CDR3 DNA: TGTGCCAGCAGTGTCCCTTGGAGCGGGAGTTCCTATGAGCAGTTCTTC. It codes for CASSVPWSGSSYEQFF.

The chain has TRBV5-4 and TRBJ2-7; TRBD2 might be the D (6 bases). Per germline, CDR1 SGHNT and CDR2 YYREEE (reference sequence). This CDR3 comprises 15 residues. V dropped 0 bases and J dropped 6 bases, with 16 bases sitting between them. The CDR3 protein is CASSLATGALGEQYF. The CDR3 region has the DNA TGTGCCAGCAGCTTGGCCACGGGAGCCTTGGGCGAGCAGTACTTC.

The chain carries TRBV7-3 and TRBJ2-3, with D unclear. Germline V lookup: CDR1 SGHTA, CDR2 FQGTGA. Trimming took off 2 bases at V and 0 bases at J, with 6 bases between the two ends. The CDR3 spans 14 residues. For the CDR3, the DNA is TGTGCCAGCAGCTTACGCCGGAGCACAGATACGCAGTATTTT. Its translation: CASSLRRSTDTQYF.

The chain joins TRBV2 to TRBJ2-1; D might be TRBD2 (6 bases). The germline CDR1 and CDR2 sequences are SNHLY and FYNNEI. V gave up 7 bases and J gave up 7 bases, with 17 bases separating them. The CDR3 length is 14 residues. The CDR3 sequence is CASTRDSSINEQFF. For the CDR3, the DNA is TGTGCCAGCACCCGGGACTCTTCGATTAATGAGCAGTTCTTC.

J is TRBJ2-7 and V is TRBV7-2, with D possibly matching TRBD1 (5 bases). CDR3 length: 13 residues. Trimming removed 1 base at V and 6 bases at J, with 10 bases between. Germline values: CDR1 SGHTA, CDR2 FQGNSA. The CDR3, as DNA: TGTGCCAGCAGCTTAGTTCCAGGGATCGAGCAGTACTTC. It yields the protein CASSLVPGIEQYF.

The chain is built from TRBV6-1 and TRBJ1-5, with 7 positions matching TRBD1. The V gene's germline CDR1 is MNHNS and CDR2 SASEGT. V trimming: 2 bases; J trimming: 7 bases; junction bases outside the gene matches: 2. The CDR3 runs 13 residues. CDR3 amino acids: CASSETGEQPQHF. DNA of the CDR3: TGTGCCAGCAGTGAAACAGGGGAACAGCCCCAGCATTTT.

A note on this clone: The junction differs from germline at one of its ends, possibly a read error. CDR3 bases: TGTGCCGGCAGGCAAGGAGGGGCGGTAAATTCACCCCTCCACTTT. Translating gives CAGRQGGAVNSPLHF. This chain uses TRBV6-6 with TRBJ1-6; D perhaps matches TRBD1 (5 bases). The CDR3 is 15 residues long. Germline assignment: CDR1 MNHNY and CDR2 SVGAGI (reference sequence).

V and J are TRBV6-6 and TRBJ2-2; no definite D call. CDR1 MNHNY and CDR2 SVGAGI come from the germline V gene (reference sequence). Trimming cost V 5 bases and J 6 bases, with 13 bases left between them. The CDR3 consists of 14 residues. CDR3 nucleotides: TGTGCCAGCAGTCCCTCCCGGCTAGCCGGGGAGCTGTTTTTT. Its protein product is CASSPSRLAGELFF.

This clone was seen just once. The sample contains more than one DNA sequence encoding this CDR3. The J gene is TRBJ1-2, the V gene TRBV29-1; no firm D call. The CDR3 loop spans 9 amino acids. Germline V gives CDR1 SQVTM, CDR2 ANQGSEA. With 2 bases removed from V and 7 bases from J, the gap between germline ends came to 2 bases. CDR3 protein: CSVERGYTF. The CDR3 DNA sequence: TGCAGCGTTGAACGTGGCTACACCTTC.